This T cell receptor beta chain was found in a study of blood T cells in healthy people across ages (dated by TCRdb to the mid-2010s). Turning to the overall study: In model experiments, roughly one uniquely barcoded TCR beta cDNA molecule per two T cells was captured by template switching. The study measured age-related changes in TCR beta repertoire diversity using deep sequencing normalized with unique cDNA molecular identifiers. To avoid experimental bias, donors of different ages were distributed randomly across sequencing lanes. Two additional independent replicas of 1 million unique cDNA reads from the same blood draw were analyzed for two donors (one aged 18 to 30 and one aged 80 or older). The donors were divided into four age groups: young (average approximately 17 years), middle-aged (almost 40), aged (about 61) and long-lived (nearly 85).

Clipping removes 4 bases from V and 1 base from J, with 6 as the unmatched junction base count. CDR1 KGHDR and CDR2 SFDVKD are derived from the germline V gene. Inclusive of the bounding cysteine and phenylalanine, the CDR3 is 16 residues long. Only the CDR3 DNA stays, 48 bases, in frame from base 1. The donors were a few dozen Caucasian individuals from Russia, aged roughly 6 to 100 years, who were systemically healthy. Approximately 11 milliliters of peripheral blood were drawn from each donor into EDTA-treated Vacutainer tubes. Ficoll-Paque density-gradient centrifugation was used to isolate PBMCs, with at least 6.5 million per sample. Trizol reagent was used to extract total RNA from the PBMCs, yielding at least 5 micrograms per sample. For every donor, flow cytometry on a PBMC aliquot measured the percentage of naive CD45RAhigh/CD27high T cells. A word on this clonotype: It lacks a known antigen. The sample holds no much larger clone one base away, and base qualities are not on file.

Library generation was performed with 5' RACE. For sequencing, an Illumina HiSeq 2500 was employed. The second PCR ran for about 6 to 11 cycles and used a J-beta primer mix along with a sample-barcoded 5' primer. A unique molecular identifier was introduced onto each TCR beta cDNA molecule by a template-switch 5' adaptor carrying 12 random nucleotides. Each sample yielded at least 2.5 million CDR3-containing paired-end reads. First-strand cDNA was synthesized from all RNA with the Mint cDNA synthesis kit, primed by a TRBC-specific oligonucleotide. All cDNA was treated with uracil-DNA glycosylase and then went through a first 18-cycle PCR with the universal primers M1SS and BC2_uni_R. From the authors' description of their analysis: For normalization, 1 million high-quality reads, each with a distinct molecular identifier, were randomly selected from each sample. Reads sharing molecular identifiers were discarded rather than binned into consensus sequences. CDR3 identification, clonotype clustering and error correction used MiTCR with a Q25 quality threshold and the strictest error-elimination algorithm. A nonparametric unseen species model using Euler transformation provided a lower-bound estimate of total TCR beta diversity. Using fastp at Q25 and MiXCR, TCRdb reprocessed the public reads and kept productive beta chains. Rows are unified per CDR3 protein, each entry keeping the most common DNA and genes. What appears here as the V and J calls and clone size reflects TCRdb's work, not the paper's. This sample has roughly 720,000 distinct CDR3 sequences in its table, and 40% to 65% of those were observed once. The leading ten clones occupy about two fifths of the sample.

Study-level results and caveats: There was a strong correlation between observed TCR beta diversity and the percentage of naive T cells measured by flow cytometry. The long-lived group showed more naive CD4+ T cells, fewer expanded clones and increased TCR diversity than the aged group, suggesting age selection. Estimates of total diversity from one million sequenced T cells were regarded as lower bounds and underestimates. As age increased, observed TCR beta diversity per million T cells dropped in a roughly linear way, and a significant reduction was already evident by age 40. Because profiling used bulk unsorted PBMCs, naive and antigen-experienced compartments could not be compared conclusively. Donor CMV infection status was unknown, potentially confounding age-related changes in expanded clonotypes.

The sequencing input was blood. The TCR originated in a man older than 75 in good health. Recombination joined TRBV24-1 with TRBJ2-1, with 7 bases matching TRBD1. The bases are TGTGCCACCAGTGACCCTACAGGGGCGTCCTACAATGAGCAGTTCTTC. It translates to CATSDPTGASYNEQFF.